The 30 T cell receptor beta chains given below trace back to one sample, sequenced in a study of shared clonotypes between healthy human individuals. Here immunoSEQ multiplex PCR was the method, and the copy in TCRdb shows in-frame clones only, minus some. The sample gives under 1,100,000 clones, around 74% of which show up once; approximately 1.5% is in the top ten. Sample: memory CD4+ T cells sorted from blood. Described subset: CD45RA-negative fraction. The receptor source for this set is a man aged 18 to 29 in good health.

This chain uses TRBV23-1 with TRBJ2-1, with D perhaps TRBD2 (5 bases). TRBV23-1 is designated an ORF whose function remains uncertain. The CDR3 covers 11 residues. V dropped 5 bases and J dropped 8 bases, with 7 bases sitting between them. The CDR3 loop is CASSKADEQFF. The CDR3 nucleotides read TGCGCCAGCAGTAAAGCGGATGAGCAGTTCTTC.

This clone has at least ten counts. V is TRBV28 and J is TRBJ1-3, with TRBD1 matching 10 bases. Per germline, CDR1 MDHEN and CDR2 SYDVKM. The CDR3 extends over 18 amino acids. The V gene end was trimmed by 7 bases and the J gene end by 4 bases; junction bases not matched to a gene: 16. In nucleotides, the CDR3 is TGTGCCAGCACCGCTAGGACAGGGGGGCCGGGGCACGGAAACACCATATATTTT. It is translated as CASTARTGGPGHGNTIYF.

This chain links TRBV9 with TRBJ2-7; perhaps TRBD1 as D (6 bases). The CDR3 totals 18 residues. The V and J ends lost 0 bases and 2 bases respectively, with 21 bases between them. Per germline, CDR1 SGDLS and CDR2 YYNGEE. CDR3 loop: CASSVGGITGHGPYEQYF. The CDR3 DNA reads TGTGCCAGCAGCGTAGGAGGCATTACAGGGCATGGCCCCTACGAGCAGTACTTC.

The chain carries TRBV5-4 and TRBJ1-4; possible D gene TRBD1, 6 bases. V was trimmed by 2 bases and J by 6 bases, leaving 14 bases between them. The CDR3 covers 15 residues. Germline loops: CDR1 SGHNT, CDR2 YYREEE (reference sequence). The CDR3 DNA sequence: TGTGCCAGCAGCTTAAAGTTGGGGGGCGATGAAAAACTGTTTTTT. Protein sequence: CASSLKLGGDEKLFF.

The rearrangement links TRBV7-2 to TRBJ2-7; 10 bases map to TRBD1. The V gene's germline CDR1 is SGHTA and CDR2 FQGNSA. V was clipped by 5 bases and J by 1 base; unmatched bases: 11. CDR3 size: 17 residues. The CDR3 here is CASSPPRGGQGSYEQYF. CDR3 bases: TGTGCCAGCAGCCCCCCCCGAGGGGGACAGGGGTCCTACGAGCAGTACTTC.

The V and J genes are TRBV18 and TRBJ1-1; D is unresolved. The CDR3 is 12 amino acids. V was trimmed by 5 bases and J by 2 bases, leaving 6 bases between them. CDR1 KGHSH and CDR2 LQKENI come from the germline V gene. The CDR3 spells CASSNLNTEAFF. In DNA form, the CDR3 reads TGTGCCAGCTCAAATCTTAACACTGAAGCTTTCTTT.

The chain combines TRBV5-4 with TRBJ1-1, with D possibly TRBD1 on 5 matching bases. Germline values: CDR1 SGHNT, CDR2 YYREEE (reference sequence). Trimming stripped 4 bases from V and 4 bases from J, with 14 bases between. The CDR3 spans 14 residues. In DNA, the CDR3 is TGTGCCAGCAGCACCCAGGGTAAGGGCACTGAAGCTTTCTTT. This encodes CASSTQGKGTEAFF.

In its sample, this clone was seen a few times. This chain uses TRBV11-2 with TRBJ2-7; TRBD1 aligns across 7 bases. V trimming: 3 bases; J trimming: 6 bases; junction bases outside the gene matches: 5. The CDR3 extends over 13 amino acids. Germline CDR1 and CDR2: SGHAT and FQNNGV. The CDR3 DNA follows: TGTGCCAGCAGCTTCGGGACAGTGGGCGAGCAGTACTTC. This gives the protein CASSFGTVGEQYF.

The rearrangement joins TRBV30 to TRBJ2-5; 8 nucleotides match TRBD1. The DNA end is more similar to TRBJ2-7, so the J call may be wrong. This CDR3 spans 12 amino acids. CDR1 and CDR2 from the germline V gene are GTSNPN and SVGIG (reference sequence). CDR3 sequence: CAWSRQGNEQYF. The CDR3 DNA reads as TGTGCCTGGAGTAGACAGGGGAACGAGCAGTACTTC.

The chain has TRBV28 and TRBJ2-7; the D is unclear. Germline values: CDR1 MDHEN, CDR2 SYDVKM. Trimming cost V 3 bases and J 0 bases, with 9 bases left between them. This CDR3 has 14 residues. CDR3 sequence reads: CASSFLGISYEQYF. In DNA form, the CDR3 reads TGTGCCAGCAGTTTTTTGGGGATCTCCTACGAGCAGTACTTC.

V usage is TRBV11-3 and J usage is TRBJ2-3, with D unresolved. V gave up 3 bases and J gave up 3 bases, with 7 bases separating them. The V gene's germline CDR1 is SGHNT and CDR2 YENEEA. The CDR3 runs 13 residues. The CDR3 DNA reads as TGTGCCAGCAGCTTTAACCCAACAGATACGCAGTATTTT. Translating gives CASSFNPTDTQYF.

The chain recombines TRBV5-1 with TRBJ2-7; 8 bases agree with TRBD1. The CDR3 is 15 residues long. Germline V lookup: CDR1 SGHRS, CDR2 YFSETQ. Trimming at V came to 1 base and at J to 2 bases, leaving 5 bases not matched to a gene. The CDR3 DNA sequence: TGCGCCAGCAGCTTGTCTTGGACAGGGCCCTACGAGCAGTACTTC. It specifies CASSLSWTGPYEQYF. The complete variable domain, with remaining parts taken from reference TRBV5-1 and TRBJ2-7, reads KAGVTQTPRYLIKTRGQQVTLSCSPISGHRSVSWYQQTPGQGLQFLFEYFSETQRNKGNFPGRFSGRQFSNSRSEMNVSTLELGDSALYLCASSLSWTGPYEQYFGPGTRLTVT.

With respect to this clone: Other DNA sequences in the same sample also yield this CDR3. The chain links TRBV6-5 to TRBJ1-2, with D perhaps TRBD1 (5 bases). The CDR3 contains 12 residues. V lost 4 bases and J lost 7, with 10 bases in between. Germline CDR1 MNHEY, CDR2 SVGAGI. The CDR3 region is CASSLRGGGYTF. CDR3 DNA sequence: TGTGCCAGCAGTTTAAGGGGTGGTGGCTACACCTTC.

Notes on this clone: Other DNA sequences in the same sample also yield this CDR3. The chain combines TRBV27 with TRBJ1-1; D gene uncertain. The ends were cut back, 5 bases at V and 0 bases at J, with 7 bases in the middle. CDR1 is MNHEY, CDR2 SMNVEV, per germline (reference sequence). The CDR3 has 13 amino acids. CDR3 loop: CASSLNMNTEAFF. The CDR3 DNA reads as TGTGCCAGCAGTCTAAACATGAACACTGAAGCTTTCTTT.

The V and J genes are TRBV7-9 and TRBJ2-7; D is possibly TRBD1 (6 bases). The CDR3 length is 13 residues. Per germline, CDR1 SEHNR and CDR2 FQNEAQ (reference sequence). Trimming removed 4 bases from V and 6 bases from J, with 13 bases in between. The CDR3 region has the DNA TGTGCCAGCAGCTCCACAGGGAGAGGCGAGCAGTACTTC. Its protein product is CASSSTGRGEQYF. The full variable domain, rest sourced from reference TRBV7-9 and TRBJ2-7, is DTGVSQNPRHKITKRGQNVTFRCDPISEHNRLYWYRQTLGQGPEFLTYFQNEAQLEKSRLLSDRFSAERPKGSFSTLEIQRTEQGDSAMYLCASSSTGRGEQYFGPGTRLTVT.

The chain employs TRBV28 and TRBJ1-3; D is undetermined. Trimming removed 3 bases at V and 0 bases at J, with 3 bases between. This CDR3 comprises 13 residues. Germline values: CDR1 MDHEN, CDR2 SYDVKM. CDR3 sequence (DNA): TGTGCCAGCAGTTTGAACTCTGGAAACACCATATATTTT. Translating it yields CASSLNSGNTIYF.

The table lists this clone with a few counts. The chain has TRBV29-1 and TRBJ1-2; TRBD1 matches at 9 bases. The ends lost 6 bases at V and 7 bases at J; junction bases unmatched: 6. Germline V gene data show CDR1 as SQVTM and CDR2 as ANQGSEA. This CDR3 region has 12 residues. CDR3 in amino acids: CSVGTGPGGYTF. Written as DNA, the CDR3 is TGCAGCGTGGGGACAGGGCCTGGTGGCTACACCTTC.

Worth noting for this clone: One end of the junction fails to match germline, which may point to a read error. This chain joins TRBV6-1 and TRBJ2-1; 9 bases line up with TRBD2. This CDR3 region has 15 residues. Germline-derived CDR1 and CDR2 are MNHNS and SASEGT. The CDR3 protein is CASSEAGGSYNEQFF. The CDR3 DNA reads TGTGCCAGCAGCGAAGCGGGGGGCTCCTACAATGAGCAGTTCTTC.

V and J are TRBV10-1 and TRBJ1-3; no clear D. V dropped 7 bases and J dropped 3 bases, with 25 bases sitting between them. This CDR3 is 18 amino acids long. Germline V lookup: CDR1 WNHNN, CDR2 SYGVQD (reference sequence). The CDR3, as DNA: TGCGCCAGCACCCCGCTAGCCCCCCTTCTTCGGGATGGAAACACCATATATTTT. Its translation is CASTPLAPLLRDGNTIYF.

The count of this clone is one. The chain carries TRBV7-9 and TRBJ1-1, with a tentative D call TRBD1 (5 bases). V was clipped by 5 bases and J by 1 base, with 17 bases between them. Germline V gene sequence: CDR1 SEHNR, CDR2 FQNEAQ (reference sequence). The CDR3 runs to 16 residues. CDR3: CASSLNVGGPNTEAFF. In DNA form, the CDR3 reads TGTGCCAGCAGCCTAAACGTTGGGGGACCGAACACTGAAGCTTTCTTT. Combining the CDR3 with reference TRBV7-9 and TRBJ1-1 gives the whole variable domain DTGVSQNPRHKITKRGQNVTFRCDPISEHNRLYWYRQTLGQGPEFLTYFQNEAQLEKSRLLSDRFSAERPKGSFSTLEIQRTEQGDSAMYLCASSLNVGGPNTEAFFGQGTRLTVV.

The V and J genes are TRBV6-6 and TRBJ1-1; D is uncertain. The germline V and J ends were trimmed by 6 bases and 5 bases, with 13 bases remaining between them. The CDR3 has 13 amino acids. Germline lookup yields CDR1 MNHNY and CDR2 SVGAGI (reference sequence). CDR3 nucleotide sequence: TGTGCCAGCAGAGTTGGCAGGCGGACTGAAGCTTTCTTT. Encoded protein: CASRVGRRTEAFF.

V gene TRBV6-1 combines with J gene TRBJ2-7; D perhaps matches TRBD2 (6 bases). Germline assignment: CDR1 MNHNS and CDR2 SASEGT. This CDR3 contains 15 residues. The V end was cut by 8 bases, the J end by 0 bases, with 17 bases between. The CDR3 coding sequence is TGTGCCAGCCGGAGGGACCCAATTTACTCCTACGAGCAGTACTTC. Translating gives CASRRDPIYSYEQYF.

The chain uses TRBV7-9 and TRBJ1-4, with D hard to call. There are 15 residues in the CDR3. Germline CDR1 SEHNR, CDR2 FQNEAQ (reference sequence). V was pared by 2 bases and J by 7 bases, with 14 bases between. Here the CDR3 DNA reads TGTGCCAGCAGCTTAAGAGAGGGTAGGACTGAAAAACTGTTTTTT. This encodes CASSLREGRTEKLFF.

A few counts support this clone. The V gene is TRBV10-1, the J gene TRBJ1-1, with D possibly matching TRBD1 (5 bases). The CDR3 is made up of 13 amino acids. V lost 5 bases, J lost 1 base, and 8 bases lay in between. Germline assignment: CDR1 WNHNN and CDR2 SYGVQD (reference sequence). The CDR3 loop reads CASSTGANTEAFF. For the CDR3, the DNA is TGCGCCAGCAGTACAGGAGCGAACACTGAAGCTTTCTTT.

The chain recombines TRBV5-1 with TRBJ1-1; a weak D match, TRBD1 (6 bases). Per germline, CDR1 SGHRS and CDR2 YFSETQ. Trimming removed 4 bases at V and 8 bases at J, with 18 bases between. CDR3 length equals 14 residues. CDR3 sequence reads: CASSADGGAPEAFF. The CDR3, as DNA: TGCGCCAGCAGCGCGGACGGGGGGGCCCCGGAAGCTTTCTTT.

This clone was detected only a few times. The chain carries TRBV5-1 and TRBJ2-1, with TRBD2 matching over 7 bases. The CDR3 contains 15 residues. Unmatched junction bases numbered 8, after V lost 7 bases and J lost 1 base. Germline CDR1 is SGHRS and CDR2 is YFSETQ. CDR3 sequence reads: CASGRGSSSYNEQFF. The DNA for the CDR3 is TGCGCCAGCGGGCGGGGGTCCTCATCCTACAATGAGCAGTTCTTC.

The J gene is TRBJ2-5, the V gene TRBV5-6; 9 nucleotides line up with TRBD1. The J segment lost 11 bases and the V segment lost 3 bases, leaving 8 bases of the junction unmatched. CDR1 is SGHDT, CDR2 YYEEEE, per germline. The CDR3 has 13 residues. The CDR3 DNA is TGTGCCAGCAGCTATGGACAGGGGCGAGAGCAGTACTTC. Its translation: CASSYGQGREQYF.

The chain uses TRBV18 and TRBJ1-4; 10 bases align to TRBD1. This CDR3 spans 16 amino acids. The J segment lost 5 bases and the V segment lost 6 bases, leaving 9 bases of the junction unmatched. CDR1 KGHSH and CDR2 LQKENI come from the germline V gene. The DNA of the CDR3 is TGTGCCAGCTCTGCGACAGGGGGCGCCGGGAATGAAAAACTGTTTTTT. Protein: CASSATGGAGNEKLFF.

There are a few counts of this clone. The rearrangement uses TRBV7-6 and TRBJ1-2, with 10 bases identical to TRBD1. This CDR3 is built from 14 residues. Germline assignment: CDR1 SGHVS and CDR2 FNYEAQ. With V trimmed by 4 bases and J by 4 bases, 3 bases remained unmatched. The CDR3, as DNA: TGTGCCAGCAGCTCGACAGGGGGCACCTATGGCTACACCTTC. This codes for CASSSTGGTYGYTF.

V is TRBV5-4 and J is TRBJ2-5; 7 bases are shared with TRBD1. Germline values: CDR1 SGHNT, CDR2 YYREEE (reference sequence). J lost 3 bases, V lost 2 bases, and 1 base had no gene match. This CDR3 spans 13 amino acids. This chain's CDR3 is CASSLGTEETQYF. The CDR3 bases are TGTGCCAGCAGCTTAGGGACAGAAGAGACCCAGTACTTC.